This TCR beta chain appears in the sequencing data of a study of control samples from healthy donors and cancer patients (dated by TCRdb to 2020 to 2022). This clone has a single count. The antigen it binds to is not known. Base-call qualities are not available, and no considerably larger clone is one nucleotide away. The method behind the library was the immunoSEQ multiplex PCR assay. The table was pulled from immuneACCESS by TCRdb, which kept in-frame rearrangements only. Such tables lose some clones; where checked, under half of the loss comes from unresolved V genes, and the rest has no known cause. The table for this sample lists about 140,000 clones; 94% of them were counted only once. Around 12% of the sample belongs to the ten largest clones. CDR3 length: 14 amino acids, cysteine to phenylalanine. Just the 42-base CDR3 DNA is kept, in frame starting at base 1. From a lookup of the germline V gene, CDR1 and CDR2 are SGHAT and FQNNGV. Here V drops 1 base and J drops 5 bases, and the junction holds 3 bases not matched to any gene.

The sequence links TRBV11-2 to TRBJ2-5; 8 middle bases align to TRBD2. The origin of this receptor is a man between 40 and 49 years old in good health. The sample was blood. In nucleotides, the sequence is TGTGCCAGCAGCTTAGCGGGGGGGGCTGAGACCCAGTACTTC. Its protein product is CASSLAGGAETQYF.